The 11 T cell receptor beta chains given below trace back to one sample, sequenced in a study of T cells after yellow fever vaccination. One entry per CDR3 protein, called by TCRdb with MiXCR from the 5' RACE reads. This sample has about 210,000 distinct CDR3 sequences, with 2.5% to 3.5% found just once. The sequenced sample was CD4+ T cells sorted from PBMCs, obtained 10 days after the yellow fever booster vaccination. The source of these receptors is a man aged 18 to 35 who received the YFV17D yellow fever vaccine.

This clonotype came up many times. This rearrangement joins TRBV5-6 to TRBJ2-4, with D maybe TRBD2 (6 bases). This CDR3 is 17 amino acids long. Looked up from germline, CDR1 is SGHDT and CDR2 is YYEEEE. Trimming stripped 2 bases from V and 0 bases from J, with 15 bases between. The CDR3: CASSLDPGDLAKNIQYF. The DNA of the CDR3 is TGTGCCAGCAGCTTAGACCCGGGGGACCTAGCCAAAAACATTCAGTACTTC.

This clonotype was observed at least ten times. This chain uses TRBV7-3 with TRBJ2-5; D ambiguous. Germline values: CDR1 SGHTA, CDR2 FQGTGA. This CDR3 comprises 13 residues. Trimming shortened V by 4 bases and J by 5 bases, and 11 bases separated the two germline ends. In nucleotides, the CDR3 is TGTGCCAGCAGCTCAGAGAGTTGGGAGACCCAGTACTTC. Its protein product is CASSSESWETQYF.

This clonotype was recorded at least ten times. The gene calls are TRBV2 and TRBJ1-6; 8 positions match TRBD1. CDR1 is SNHLY, CDR2 FYNNEI, per germline. This CDR3 region has 16 residues. Trimming at V came to 4 bases and at J to 0 bases, leaving 2 bases not matched to a gene. The CDR3 DNA sequence: TGTGCCAGCAGTGGACAGGGGAGCTCCTATAATTCACCCCTCCACTTT. Its protein is CASSGQGSSYNSPLHF.

This clonotype has only a few counts. The V and J genes are TRBV20-1 and TRBJ2-5; 7 nucleotides match TRBD1. The J segment lost 2 bases and the V segment lost 2 bases, leaving 14 bases of the junction unmatched. Germline CDR1 and CDR2: DFQATT and SNEGSKA (reference sequence). This CDR3 spans 17 amino acids. CDR3 nucleotides: TGCAGTGCTAGAAGACAGGCTAGGGGGCACTGGCAAGAGACCCAGTACTTC. Translation: CSARRQARGHWQETQYF.

The gene calls are TRBV3-1 and TRBJ2-7; 8 positions agree with TRBD2. The germline V gene has CDR1 LGHDT and CDR2 YNNKEL (reference sequence). Losses at the gene ends were 3 bases for V and 3 bases for J; bases not matched to a gene: 1. This CDR3 is built from 13 residues. The CDR3 bases are TGTGCCAGCAGCCAGAGCGGGGGCTACGAGCAGTACGTC. Protein: CASSQSGGYEQYV.

The V and J genes are TRBV5-1 and TRBJ2-7; 10 positions match TRBD1. From germline, CDR1 is SGHRS and CDR2 YFSETQ. The CDR3 totals 15 residues. Trimming removed 0 bases from V and 6 bases from J; junction bases left unmatched: 6. The CDR3 DNA reads TGCGCCAGCAGCTTGGAAGGACAGGGGGGTGGCGAGCAGTACGTC. Translation gives CASSLEGQGGGEQYV.

The chain has TRBV19 and TRBJ1-4; D unresolved. The CDR3 totals 19 residues. CDR1 LNHDA and CDR2 SQIVND come from the germline V gene (reference sequence). The V end was cut by 5 bases, the J end by 2 bases, with 24 bases between. The CDR3 nucleotides read TGTGCCAGTAGTGCCTCGAGGGCAGCCGCCCTGGGGACTAATGAAAAACTGTTTTTT. It translates to CASSASRAAALGTNEKLFF. Based on the CDR3 plus reference TRBV19 and TRBJ1-4, the full variable domain is DGGITQSPKYLFRKEGQNVTLSCEQNLNHDAMYWYRQDPGQGLRLIYYSQIVNDFQKGDIAEGYSVSREKKESFPLTVTSAQKNPTAFYLCASSASRAAALGTNEKLFFGSGTQLSVL.

Ten or more counts support this clonotype. The rearrangement uses TRBV29-1 and TRBJ1-1; D unclear. The germline V gene has CDR1 SQVTM and CDR2 ANQGSEA. The CDR3 has 13 amino acids. The V end lost 4 bases, the J end lost 0 bases, and 9 bases lay between the germline ends. The CDR3, as DNA: TGCAGCGTTGTGGTGTGGATGAACACTGAAGCTTTCTTT. Translating it yields CSVVVWMNTEAFF.

This chain joins TRBV2 and TRBJ2-2; 8 nucleotides match TRBD1. CDR3 length: 13 amino acids. The germline V gene has CDR1 SNHLY and CDR2 FYNNEI. The V segment lost 7 bases and the J segment 15 bases; nucleotides outside the gene matches: 13. The CDR3 DNA follows: TGTGCCAGCACCAAGGACAGACAGGGGATAGTGTTTTTT. Protein product: CASTKDRQGIVFF.

This clonotype showed up just a few times. The chain has TRBV20-1 and TRBJ1-2, with 7 bases lining up with TRBD1. This CDR3 is built from 13 residues. V lost 7 bases to trimming and J lost 3 bases; unmatched junction nucleotides: 8. The germline gives CDR1 DFQATT, CDR2 SNEGSKA (reference sequence). The CDR3 nucleotides are TGCAGTGGATCGAGGGGGCTAGACTATGGCTACACCTTC. Its translation is CSGSRGLDYGYTF.

Of note for this clonotype: Just one base apart from a much larger clone, this may be a read error. The CDR3 loop reads CASSEYWSSGANVPTF. The DNA for the CDR3 is TGTGCCAGCAGTGAATACTGGAGCTCTGGGGCCAACGTCCCGACTTTC. This chain links TRBV25-1 with TRBJ2-6, with TRBD1 as a possible D gene (5 bases). Per germline, CDR1 MGHDK and CDR2 SYGVNS. The CDR3 covers 16 residues.